A single sample is the source of the 3 T cell receptor beta chains below, sequenced in a study of neurological immune-mediated disorders. TCRdb independently ran MiXCR on the 5' RACE reads; one entry per CDR3 protein. The table has about 21,000 distinct CDR3 sequences, 6.2% seen once. The sequenced material came from CD8+ T cells from blood. The receptors originated from a man younger than 35 in good health.

This clonotype has ten or more counts. This chain links TRBV6-1 with TRBJ2-7, with TRBD1 identical over 9 bases. This CDR3 is 17 amino acids long. Germline V CDR1 and CDR2: MNHNS, SASEGT. V lost 0 bases, J lost 1 base, and 7 bases stayed unmatched. In DNA form, the CDR3 reads TGTGCCAGCAGTGAAGCATTGCCCGGGACAGGGTCCTACGAGCAGTACTTC. Translation gives CASSEALPGTGSYEQYF.

The chain carries TRBV15 and TRBJ1-2; maybe TRBD1 (6 bases). The CDR3 has 16 amino acids. Trimming shortened V by 3 bases and J by 3 bases, and 17 bases separated the two germline ends. CDR1 LNHNV and CDR2 YYDKDF come from the germline V gene (reference sequence). The CDR3 loop reads CATSSGQLPHHYGYTF. The CDR3 nucleotides are TGTGCCACCAGCAGCGGACAGCTCCCTCATCACTATGGCTACACCTTC.

This clonotype was seen many times. The chain combines TRBV6-4 with TRBJ1-5; D gene ambiguous. Germline V gene sequence: CDR1 MRHNA, CDR2 SNTAGT. CDR3 length: 11 amino acids. Trimming cost V 7 bases and J 5 bases, with 6 bases left between them. Written as DNA, the CDR3 is TGTGCCAGCACCACCTATCAGCCCCAGCATTTT. It specifies CASTTYQPQHF.